A selection of T cell receptor beta chains follows, all from one sample in a study of shared clonotypes between healthy human individuals. TCRdb's copy holds only in-frame clones and misses some; the assay was immunoSEQ multiplex PCR. Of a few million clones in the sample, approximately 92% were seen once. The sample taken for sequencing was naive CD4+ T cells sorted from blood. The source is a young man in good health. The CDR3 runs from the conserved cysteine through the conserved F or W. The D gene is left open where the match is weak. Size values are once, few and many counts, or a class for expanded clones, and some rows have none.

j_gene,d_gene,v_gene,abundance,CDR3aa,CDR3nt
TRBJ2-4,TRBD2,TRBV19,once,CATREEAASGSKSIIQYF,TGTGCCACCCGAGAGGAGGCGGCTAGCGGGAGCAAGAGTATCATTCAGTACTTC
TRBJ1-1,-,TRBV7-3,-,CASSQGHPGTEAFF,TGTGCCAGCAGTCAAGGGCATCCCGGCACTGAAGCTTTCTTT
TRBJ2-7,-,TRBV19,-,CASSSHGSSYEQYF,TGTGCCAGTAGTTCCCACGGGAGCTCCTACGAGCAGTACTTC
TRBJ1-2,-,TRBV6-5,-,CASSPPGGNYGYTF,TGTGCCAGCAGTCCCCCAGGAGGGAACTATGGCTACACCTTC
TRBJ2-7,-,TRBV29-1,-,CSVERRTVLDEQYF,TGCAGCGTTGAGAGACGGACCGTACTTGACGAGCAGTACTTC
TRBJ1-5,-,TRBV7-9,-,CASSPTGDQPQHF,TGTGCCAGCAGCCCCACGGGGGATCAGCCCCAGCATTTT
TRBJ2-2,TRBD2,TRBV9,-,CASSARTGTKNTGELFF,TGTGCCAGCAGCGCAAGGACCGGGACTAAGAACACCGGGGAGCTGTTTTTT
TRBJ2-7,-,TRBV5-1,-,CASSLDGNYEQYF,TGCGCCAGCAGCTTGGACGGGAACTACGAGCAGTACTTC
TRBJ2-3,TRBD1,TRBV7-9,-,CASSLTGADTQYF,TGTGCCAGCAGCTTGACAGGGGCAGATACGCAGTATTTT
TRBJ2-3,-,TRBV7-2,-,CASSLVAGTQYF,TGTGCCAGCAGCTTAGTTGCGGGTACGCAGTATTTT
TRBJ2-2,-,TRBV19,few,CASSTRTGGELFF,TGTGCCAGTAGTACCCGAACTGGAGGGGAGCTGTTTTTT
TRBJ2-7,TRBD2,TRBV18,-,CASSYGLETYEQYF,TGTGCCAGCTCTTACGGACTAGAGACATACGAGCAGTACTTC
TRBJ2-3,TRBD1,TRBV13,-,CASSLLGWGQGATDTQYF,TGTGCCAGCAGCTTATTAGGTTGGGGACAGGGGGCAACAGATACGCAGTATTTT
TRBJ2-7,-,TRBV7-8,-,CASSLKQGPEQYF,TGTGCCAGCAGCCTAAAACAGGGCCCCGAGCAGTACTTC
TRBJ1-2,-,TRBV5-5,once,CASSLGIIPRFYGYTF,TGTGCCAGCAGCTTGGGAATCATCCCCAGGTTCTATGGCTACACCTTC
TRBJ1-4,TRBD1,TRBV5-1,-,CASSRGTGEGEKLFF,TGCGCCAGCAGCCGCGGGACAGGGGAGGGTGAAAAACTGTTTTTT
TRBJ2-3,TRBD2,TRBV10-3,-,CAIKRGGATDTQYF,TGTGCCATCAAGCGCGGGGGGGCGACAGATACGCAGTATTTT
TRBJ2-1,TRBD2,TRBV5-1,-,CASSLTPSGRRDEQFF,TGCGCCAGCAGCTTAACCCCTAGCGGGAGACGCGATGAGCAGTTCTTC
TRBJ2-7,TRBD2,TRBV5-4,-,CASSSGTSAYEQYF,TGTGCCAGCAGCTCCGGGACTAGCGCCTACGAGCAGTACTTC
TRBJ2-3,TRBD2,TRBV5-4,once,CASSLAGGSNTDTQYF,TGTGCCAGCAGCCTAGCGGGAGGGTCTAACACAGATACGCAGTATTTT
TRBJ2-7,-,TRBV7-2,-,CASRYSYEQYF,TGTGCCAGCAGATACTCCTACGAGCAGTACTTC
TRBJ2-7,-,TRBV20-1,-,CSALKDYEQYF,TGCAGTGCACTAAAGGACTACGAGCAGTACTTC
TRBJ1-2,-,TRBV5-4,-,CASSLTDDYGYTF,TGTGCCAGCAGCTTGACAGACGACTATGGCTACACCTTC
TRBJ1-5,-,TRBV6-1,-,CASSEALFRSNQPQHF,TGTGCCAGCAGTGAAGCTTTGTTCAGAAGCAATCAGCCCCAGCATTTT
TRBJ2-2,-,TRBV10-3,-,CASSPPYTGELFF,TGTGCCAGTTCCCCTCCGTACACCGGGGAGCTGTTTTTT
TRBJ2-3,TRBD1,TRBV10-1,few,CASELRGPTDTQYF,TGCGCCAGCGAGCTTAGGGGGCCCACAGATACGCAGTATTTT
TRBJ1-1,-,TRBV5-4,-,CASSLNGWQNTEAFF,TGTGCCAGCAGCTTGAACGGGTGGCAGAACACTGAAGCTTTCTTT
TRBJ2-3,-,TRBV7-2,-,CASSSRGGGVGDTQYF,TGTGCCAGCAGCTCACGGGGCGGGGGCGTAGGAGATACGCAGTATTTT
TRBJ1-1,-,TRBV14,-,CASSQELYTEAFF,TGTGCCAGCAGCCAAGAACTTTACACTGAAGCTTTCTTT
TRBJ2-7,TRBD1,TRBV5-4,few,CASSLGQGPYEQYF,TGTGCCAGCAGCTTGGGACAGGGACCCTACGAGCAGTACTTC
TRBJ2-5,-,TRBV10-3,-,CAIRGQETQYF,TGTGCCATCAGAGGCCAAGAGACCCAGTACTTC
TRBJ2-7,TRBD2,TRBV7-2,-,CASRASGGYEQYF,TGTGCCAGCAGGGCTAGCGGGGGCTACGAGCAGTACTTC
TRBJ1-2,-,TRBV29-1,-,CSADSSNYGYTF,TGCAGCGCCGACAGTTCTAACTATGGCTACACCTTC